A selection of T cell receptor beta chains follows, all from one sample in a study of blood T cell repertoires in COVID-19. The table came from immunoSEQ multiplex PCR; TCRdb's copy has only in-frame clones and leaves some out. The table shows 310,000 or so clones, with approximately 89% occurring only once. What was sequenced was PBMCs or T cells enriched from blood (not recorded which). The source of these receptors is a middle-aged woman who had recovered from COVID-19. The CDR3 runs from the conserved cysteine through the conserved F or W. A D gene is named only where the DNA matches it firmly. For some rows the clone size is stated as once, few or many, or as a class when expanded; others skip it.

d_gene	v_gene	j_gene	abundance	CDR3aa	CDR3nt
NA	TRBV9	TRBJ2-2	NA	CASSVESVRGELFF	TGTGCCAGCAGCGTAGAAAGTGTCAGAGGGGAGCTGTTTTTT
TRBD2	TRBV11-2	TRBJ2-1	NA	CASSFPGGPLNEQFF	TGTGCCAGCAGCTTCCCGGGGGGGCCATTGAATGAGCAGTTCTTC
TRBD1	TRBV19	TRBJ1-5	NA	CASTSGDRGSDQPQHF	TGTGCCAGTACCTCGGGGGACAGGGGATCGGATCAGCCCCAGCATTTT
TRBD1	TRBV9	TRBJ2-2	once	CASSVRQGALYTGELFF	TGTGCCAGCAGCGTACGTCAGGGGGCATTATACACCGGGGAGCTGTTTTTT
NA	TRBV19	TRBJ1-1	NA	CASRAGANTEAFF	TGTGCCAGTAGAGCTGGAGCGAACACTGAAGCTTTCTTT
TRBD1	TRBV7-2	TRBJ1-5	NA	CASSPGQARNQPQHF	TGTGCCAGCAGCCCCGGACAGGCTCGCAATCAGCCCCAGCATTTT
NA	TRBV7-9	TRBJ1-2	NA	CASSPQTITNYGYTF	TGTGCCAGCAGCCCCCAGACAATCACTAACTATGGCTACACCTTC
NA	TRBV12-1	TRBJ1-3	NA	CASSFEDRGNGNTIYF	TGTGCCAGCAGCTTTGAGGACAGGGGAAATGGAAACACCATATATTTT
TRBD2	TRBV18	TRBJ2-1	NA	CASSLYGGASSNEQFF	TGTGCCAGCTCACTCTACGGGGGGGCCTCTAGTAATGAGCAGTTCTTC
TRBD1	TRBV7-2	TRBJ1-3	many	CASSLTGGSSGNTIYF	TGTGCCAGCAGCTTAACAGGGGGCAGCTCTGGAAACACCATATATTTT
TRBD2	TRBV19	TRBJ2-1	NA	CASSPGLVANEQFF	TGTGCCAGTAGTCCGGGACTAGTTGCCAATGAGCAGTTCTTC